One sample yielded the 5 T cell receptor beta chains listed below, sequenced in a study of cytomegalovirus exposure and HLA in healthy donors. Primers for the PCR totalled 60 Vbeta and 13 Jbeta. Sequencing was performed with immunoSEQ multiplex PCR; in TCRdb, only in-frame clones are kept and a portion is missing. The sample has more than 85,000 clones; approximately 80% are singletons. Specimen: PBMCs. Source of these receptors: a female donor in good health and CMV-seronegative.

The V and J genes are TRBV4-1 and TRBJ2-5, with 8 bases identical to TRBD1. V shed 4 bases and J 2 bases; nucleotides not matched to a gene: 6. The germline CDR1 and CDR2 sequences are MGHRA and YSYEKL. CDR3 length: 15 amino acids. The CDR3: CASSLRTGTQETQYF. CDR3 sequence (DNA): TGCGCCAGCAGCCTAAGGACAGGGACTCAAGAGACCCAGTACTTC.

V gene TRBV2 combines with J gene TRBJ1-3; possible D gene TRBD1, 5 bases. Germline assignment: CDR1 SNHLY and CDR2 FYNNEI. V was clipped by 10 bases and J by 0 bases, with 16 bases between them. The CDR3 covers 15 residues. CDR3 coding DNA: TGTGCCACCAGGTCGACAGTTTTCTCTGGAAACACCATATATTTT. Its translation is CATRSTVFSGNTIYF.

This chain links TRBV6-5 with TRBJ2-3; possibly TRBD1 for D (6 bases). The germline V and J ends were trimmed by 1 base and 1 base, with 12 bases remaining between them. The germline V gene has CDR1 MNHEY and CDR2 SVGAGI. This CDR3 has 16 amino acids. For the CDR3, the DNA is TGTGCCAGCAGTTACTTGGGGGCCCGGGGCACAGATACGCAGTATTTT. Residues: CASSYLGARGTDTQYF.

V and J are TRBV27 and TRBJ2-7; 10 bases line up with TRBD2. The CDR3 extends over 14 amino acids. V dropped 5 bases and J dropped 3; count of bases not matched to a gene: 4. The germline gives CDR1 MNHEY, CDR2 SMNVEV (reference sequence). The CDR3 DNA is TGTGCCAGCAGTCCTGGACTAGCGGTCTACGAGCAGTACTTC. Its translation: CASSPGLAVYEQYF.

This clone was seen only once. The chain carries TRBV30 and TRBJ1-1, with 10 positions matching TRBD1. Trimming removed 1 base from V and 7 bases from J; junction bases left unmatched: 9. Germline CDR1 reads GTSNPN; CDR2 reads SVGIG (reference sequence). CDR3 length: 15 residues. CDR3 DNA: TGTGCCTGGAGTGACCAGACAGGGGGCGGGATTGAAGCTTTCTTT. It yields the protein CAWSDQTGGGIEAFF.